A selection of T cell receptor beta chains follows, all from one sample in a study of blood T cell repertoires in COVID-19. Repertoires were generated with immunoSEQ multiplex PCR, while TCRdb's copy carries only in-frame clones and drops some. The sample lists over 200,000 clones, approximately 83% occurring once. Sequencing input: peripheral blood. The receptors shown here come from a woman aged 25 to 39 with COVID-19, enrolled during active disease. Both conserved end residues are part of each CDR3. The order of the fields is CDR3 protein, CDR3 DNA, V gene, D gene, J gene, clone size. D genes are given only for firm matches. Size values are once, few and many counts, or a class for expanded clones, and some rows have none.

CDR3aa: CASSPGFSYNEQFF
CDR3nt: TGTGCCAGCAGTCCAGGGTTCTCCTACAATGAGCAGTTCTTC
v_gene: TRBV7-2
d_gene: -
j_gene: TRBJ2-1
abundance: -

CDR3aa: CASSPSPGGTYNEQFF
CDR3nt: TGTGCCAGCAGCCCATCCCCAGGGGGAACCTACAATGAGCAGTTCTTC
v_gene: TRBV7-9
d_gene: TRBD1
j_gene: TRBJ2-1
abundance: once

CDR3aa: CASTRDVSEAFF
CDR3nt: TGTGCCAGCACTAGAGACGTAAGTGAAGCTTTCTTT
v_gene: TRBV7-2
d_gene: -
j_gene: TRBJ1-1
abundance: -

CDR3aa: CASSLAAQETQYF
CDR3nt: TGTGCCAGCAGTCTAGCGGCCCAAGAGACCCAGTACTTC
v_gene: TRBV6-5
d_gene: TRBD2
j_gene: TRBJ2-5
abundance: once

CDR3aa: CASSLAGMNTEAFF
CDR3nt: TGTGCCAGCAGCCTGGCAGGGATGAACACTGAAGCTTTCTTT
v_gene: TRBV27
d_gene: -
j_gene: TRBJ1-1
abundance: -

CDR3aa: CATSRDVSQPQHF
CDR3nt: TGTGCCACCAGCAGAGATGTTAGTCAGCCCCAGCATTTT
v_gene: TRBV15
d_gene: -
j_gene: TRBJ1-5
abundance: -

CDR3aa: CASSQDVLGLGSRDYGYTF
CDR3nt: TGTGCCAGCAGCCAAGATGTATTGGGACTAGGGAGCCGGGACTATGGCTACACCTTC
v_gene: TRBV3-1/TRBV3-2
d_gene: -
j_gene: TRBJ1-2
abundance: few

CDR3aa: CASSQDRRGMAGELFF
CDR3nt: TGCGCCAGCAGCCAAGACCGTCGGGGAATGGCCGGGGAGCTGTTTTTT
v_gene: TRBV4-3
d_gene: -
j_gene: TRBJ2-2
abundance: once

CDR3aa: CASSLLLAGDTQYF
CDR3nt: TGTGCCAGCAGCTTATTGCTAGCGGGAGATACGCAGTATTTT
v_gene: TRBV7-2
d_gene: TRBD2
j_gene: TRBJ2-3
abundance: -

CDR3aa: CASSPSGTGAYGYTF
CDR3nt: TGTGCCAGCAGCCCCTCCGGAACAGGTGCCTATGGCTACACCTTC
v_gene: TRBV7-3
d_gene: -
j_gene: TRBJ1-2
abundance: many

CDR3aa: CASTNLRGLGTDTQYF
CDR3nt: TGTGCCAGCACCAACCTCAGGGGGCTAGGCACAGATACGCAGTATTTT
v_gene: TRBV11-2
d_gene: TRBD1
j_gene: TRBJ2-3
abundance: -

CDR3aa: CASSQEGDRFGQPQHF
CDR3nt: TGTGCCAGCAGCCAAGAGGGGGACAGGTTCGGTCAGCCCCAGCATTTT
v_gene: TRBV3-1/TRBV3-2
d_gene: TRBD1
j_gene: TRBJ1-5
abundance: -

CDR3aa: CAINEQGAQGYTF
CDR3nt: TGTGCCATCAATGAACAGGGGGCGCAAGGCTACACCTTC
v_gene: TRBV10-3
d_gene: TRBD1
j_gene: TRBJ1-2
abundance: -

CDR3aa: CASRTTGTHGYTF
CDR3nt: TGTGCCAGCAGGACTACAGGGACCCATGGCTACACCTTC
v_gene: TRBV28
d_gene: -
j_gene: TRBJ1-2
abundance: -

CDR3aa: CASSQTTVPQETQYF
CDR3nt: TGTGCCAGCAGTCAAACGACAGTCCCCCAAGAGACCCAGTACTTC
v_gene: TRBV6-5
d_gene: -
j_gene: TRBJ2-5
abundance: -

CDR3aa: CASSYSRGKNEKLFF
CDR3nt: TGTGCCAGCAGTTACTCCAGGGGAAAAAATGAAAAACTGTTTTTT
v_gene: TRBV6-6
d_gene: -
j_gene: TRBJ1-4
abundance: -

CDR3aa: CASSSGTSGRGETQYF
CDR3nt: TGTGCCAGCAGCTCCGGGACTAGCGGGAGGGGAGAGACCCAGTACTTC
v_gene: TRBV2
d_gene: TRBD2
j_gene: TRBJ2-5
abundance: -

CDR3aa: CASSQPAGGGLAFF
CDR3nt: TGCGCCAGCAGCCAACCCGCCGGTGGGGGGTTAGCTTTCTTT
v_gene: TRBV4-3
d_gene: -
j_gene: TRBJ1-1
abundance: -

CDR3aa: CASGLPGRGYTF
CDR3nt: TGTGCCAGCGGCCTCCCTGGGCGTGGCTACACCTTC
v_gene: TRBV3-1/TRBV3-2
d_gene: -
j_gene: TRBJ1-2
abundance: -

CDR3aa: CASTRGRGEKLFF
CDR3nt: TGTGCCAGCACCAGGGGGCGAGGTGAAAAACTGTTTTTT
v_gene: TRBV28
d_gene: TRBD1
j_gene: TRBJ1-4
abundance: once

CDR3aa: CASSLYTDRDRGEQYF
CDR3nt: TGCGCCAGCAGCCTCTATACTGACCGGGACAGGGGGGAGCAGTACTTC
v_gene: TRBV4-1
d_gene: TRBD1
j_gene: TRBJ2-7
abundance: -

CDR3aa: CASSLDSPYEQYF
CDR3nt: TGCGCCAGCAGCTTAGACAGTCCCTACGAGCAGTACTTC
v_gene: TRBV5-1
d_gene: -
j_gene: TRBJ2-7
abundance: -

CDR3aa: CASSPPVGVMNTEAFF
CDR3nt: TGTGCCAGCTCCCCCCCCGTCGGGGTCATGAACACTGAAGCTTTCTTT
v_gene: TRBV28
d_gene: -
j_gene: TRBJ1-1
abundance: few

CDR3aa: CASSGTGGSGANVLTF
CDR3nt: TGTGCCAGCAGTGGGACAGGGGGCTCTGGGGCCAACGTCCTGACTTTC
v_gene: TRBV6-1
d_gene: TRBD1
j_gene: TRBJ2-6
abundance: -

CDR3aa: CATSRAGRGENEQFF
CDR3nt: TGTGCCACCAGCAGAGCAGGACGGGGGGAAAATGAGCAGTTCTTC
v_gene: TRBV15
d_gene: TRBD2
j_gene: TRBJ2-1
abundance: -

CDR3aa: CASSSSGTRKETQYF
CDR3nt: TGTGCCAGCAGTTCATCCGGGACTAGAAAAGAGACCCAGTACTTC
v_gene: TRBV6-5
d_gene: TRBD2
j_gene: TRBJ2-5
abundance: -

CDR3aa: CASSEEGHSYNSPLHF
CDR3nt: TGTGCCAGCAGTGAAGAGGGGCACTCCTATAATTCACCCCTCCACTTT
v_gene: TRBV6-1
d_gene: -
j_gene: TRBJ1-6
abundance: -

CDR3aa: CASSPGQGYNSPLHF
CDR3nt: TGTGCCAGCAGCCCGGGACAGGGTTATAATTCACCCCTCCACTTT
v_gene: TRBV7-8
d_gene: TRBD1
j_gene: TRBJ1-6
abundance: -

CDR3aa: CASIFKAGVHQPQHF
CDR3nt: TGTGCCAGCATCTTTAAGGCGGGGGTTCATCAGCCCCAGCATTTT
v_gene: TRBV28
d_gene: -
j_gene: TRBJ1-5
abundance: -

CDR3aa: CSVVQNTGELFF
CDR3nt: TGCAGCGTTGTACAGAACACCGGGGAGCTGTTTTTT
v_gene: TRBV29-1
d_gene: -
j_gene: TRBJ2-2
abundance: -

CDR3aa: CASSRELSTDTQYF
CDR3nt: TGTGCCAGCAGCCGAGAACTTTCCACAGATACGCAGTATTTT
v_gene: TRBV7-6
d_gene: -
j_gene: TRBJ2-3
abundance: -

CDR3aa: CASSEPYTGYTF
CDR3nt: TGTGCCAGCAGTGAACCCTATACTGGCTACACCTTC
v_gene: TRBV25-1
d_gene: -
j_gene: TRBJ1-2
abundance: -

CDR3aa: CASSPSGVYGYTF
CDR3nt: TGTGCCAGCAGCCCCTCAGGGGTCTATGGCTACACCTTC
v_gene: TRBV13
d_gene: -
j_gene: TRBJ1-2
abundance: -

CDR3aa: CASSLQPGYGYTF
CDR3nt: TGTGCCAGCAGTTTACAGCCCGGGTATGGCTACACCTTC
v_gene: TRBV27
d_gene: -
j_gene: TRBJ1-2
abundance: few

CDR3aa: CASSPIRRGQGNSPLHF
CDR3nt: TGTGCCAGCAGTCCAATTCGCCGGGGACAAGGAAATTCACCCCTCCACTTT
v_gene: TRBV6-2/TRBV6-3
d_gene: -
j_gene: TRBJ1-6
abundance: -

CDR3aa: CASSAQAGPGEQYF
CDR3nt: TGTGCCAGCAGCGCACAAGCGGGGCCCGGAGAGCAGTACTTC
v_gene: TRBV9
d_gene: TRBD2
j_gene: TRBJ2-7
abundance: -

CDR3aa: CASSLGEGLREQFF
CDR3nt: TGTGCCAGCAGCTTAGGGGAGGGCCTAAGGGAGCAGTTCTTC
v_gene: TRBV7-2
d_gene: TRBD2
j_gene: TRBJ2-1
abundance: -

CDR3aa: CARSRPRQGSEQYF
CDR3nt: TGTGCCAGAAGCCGGCCCCGACAGGGAAGCGAGCAGTACTTC
v_gene: TRBV5-3
d_gene: TRBD1
j_gene: TRBJ2-7
abundance: -

CDR3aa: CASAAGGTNYGYTF
CDR3nt: TGTGCCAGCGCCGCAGGGGGTACCAACTATGGCTACACCTTC
v_gene: TRBV27
d_gene: TRBD1
j_gene: TRBJ1-2
abundance: -